The present entry profiles one T cell receptor (beta chain) with its context. Antigen specificity is unknown. In germline, CDR1 is DFQATT, CDR2 SNEGSKA (reference sequence). The CDR3 has 16 residues. V dropped 3 bases and J dropped 1; count of bases not matched to a gene: 9. MiXCR, run by TCRdb on the reads, gives a single entry per CDR3 protein. The sample comprises 900,000 to 950,000 distinct CDR3 sequences, approximately 31% of which are singletons, and over 11% rests with the top ten. This sample is drawn from a study of T cell repertoires in cytomegalovirus infection. Overall study: Based on public TCR beta signatures, there were indications of CMV infection and of a matching HLA type.

Study results and caveats: The ex vivo response showed dominance by HLA-C-restricted CMV-specific TCR beta clonotypes.

The TCR sequence derives from a human donor in good health (CMV status not recorded). Some clones in this sample may be carry-over from other donors' samples. The chain joins TRBV20-1 to TRBJ2-3; TRBD2 matches 8 bases. Source: cultured CD8+ T cells from PBMCs, taken from culture after CMV antigen stimulation. CDR3 sequence reads: CSARGSGGYRTDTQYF. The CDR3 DNA reads as TGCAGTGCTAGGGGGTCGGGGGGGTACCGCACAGATACGCAGTATTTT.